The rows below give T cell receptor beta chains drawn from one sample of a study of T cell responses to AZD1222 COVID-19 vaccine. Libraries were prepared by immunoSEQ multiplex PCR; TCRdb keeps only in-frame clonotypes and omits some of them. The data show around 120,000 clones, 70% to 90% seen once. Sequenced here: peripheral blood, sampled on day 0 of AZD1222 vaccination. These receptor sequences come from an adult in good health. Both conserved end residues are part of each CDR3. A D gene is named only where the DNA matches it firmly. Size tells how often a clone was seen (once, few, many) or the class of an expanded clone, and some rows leave it out.

CDR3aa	CDR3nt	j_gene	abundance	d_gene	len	v_gene
CASRTSGGSYEQYF	TGTGCCAGCAGAACTAGCGGGGGCTCCTACGAGCAGTACTTC	TRBJ2-7	.	TRBD2	14	TRBV7-2
CASSLDSVFEQYF	TGTGCCAGCAGCTTAGATTCCGTGTTCGAGCAGTACTTC	TRBJ2-7	.	.	13	TRBV7-2
CASSLDSVPNEKLFF	TGCGCCAGCAGCTTGGACAGTGTTCCTAATGAAAAACTGTTTTTT	TRBJ1-4	.	.	15	TRBV5-1
CASSLDQPQHF	TGTGCCAGCAGTTTAGATCAGCCCCAGCATTTT	TRBJ1-5	.	.	11	TRBV27
CASSSYSGVSYEQYF	TGTGCCAGCAGTTCCTATAGCGGGGTGTCCTACGAGCAGTACTTC	TRBJ2-7	.	TRBD2	15	TRBV28
CASSPVTGTHPGGYTF	TGTGCCAGCAGCCCAGTAACCGGGACCCACCCTGGGGGCTACACCTTC	TRBJ1-2	.	.	16	TRBV7-2
CASSAPMRRSNTEAFF	TGTGCCAGTAGTGCCCCTATGAGACGGTCGAACACTGAAGCTTTCTTT	TRBJ1-1	once	.	16	TRBV19
CASSYSSSFGDEQFF	TGTGCCAGCAGTTACTCCTCCTCCTTTGGGGATGAGCAGTTCTTC	TRBJ2-1	.	.	15	TRBV6-5
CSGVGGGYGYTF	TGCAGCGGAGTGGGAGGGGGCTATGGCTACACCTTC	TRBJ1-2	.	.	12	TRBV29-1
CASSLGGVIGEQYF	TGTGCCAGCAGTTTAGGGGGGGTGATAGGCGAGCAGTACTTC	TRBJ2-7	.	TRBD2	14	TRBV28
CASSLNYEQYF	TGTGCCAGCAGCCTCAACTACGAGCAGTACTTC	TRBJ2-7	.	.	11	TRBV3-1/TRBV3-2
CASSLDRVRGKETQYF	TGTGCCAGCAGCTTAGATCGTGTCAGGGGAAAGGAGACCCAGTACTTC	TRBJ2-5	.	.	16	TRBV11-2
CSVNVLSNEQFF	TGCAGCGTTAACGTACTCTCCAATGAGCAGTTCTTC	TRBJ2-1	once	.	12	TRBV29-1
CASSLLVGGAGELFF	TGTGCCAGCAGTTTATTGGTGGGGGGCGCCGGGGAGCTGTTTTTT	TRBJ2-2	.	.	15	TRBV28
CASSVRKGSFGELFF	TGTGCCAGCAGCGTTCGTAAAGGAAGCTTCGGGGAGCTGTTTTTT	TRBJ2-2	few	.	15	TRBV4-2
CASSQGWPATNEKLFF	TGCGCCAGCAGCCAAGGTTGGCCCGCAACTAATGAAAAACTGTTTTTT	TRBJ1-4	once	.	16	TRBV4-1
CASSFGPETEAFF	TGCGCCAGCAGCTTTGGACCAGAAACTGAAGCTTTCTTT	TRBJ1-1	.	.	13	TRBV5-1
CASSSGGMDEKLFF	TGTGCCAGCAGTTCCGGAGGAATGGATGAAAAACTGTTTTTT	TRBJ1-4	.	.	14	TRBV28
CSVALSGRGEQYF	TGCAGCGTTGCGCTTTCAGGTCGGGGCGAGCAGTACTTC	TRBJ2-7	few	.	13	TRBV29-1
CASSFLLQGAGQETQYF	TGTGCCAGCAGCTTCCTTTTGCAGGGCGCGGGCCAAGAGACCCAGTACTTC	TRBJ2-5	.	.	17	TRBV7-9
CASGTRRGGHYEQYF	TGTGCCAGCGGCACTAGGCGGGGGGGCCACTACGAGCAGTACTTC	TRBJ2-7	.	TRBD2	15	TRBV3-1/TRBV3-2
CASSLVMRPYEQYF	TGTGCCAGCAGTTTAGTTATGAGGCCCTACGAGCAGTACTTC	TRBJ2-7	.	.	14	TRBV28
CSGGQQNTEAFF	TGCAGCGGTGGACAGCAGAACACTGAAGCTTTCTTT	TRBJ1-1	few	.	12	TRBV29-1
CASSLQGMGQFF	TGTGCCAGCAGCCTACAAGGGATGGGGCAGTTCTTC	TRBJ2-1	.	.	12	TRBV3-1/TRBV3-2
CASSTLGTGRDGPQHF	TGTGCCAGCAGCACCCTCGGGACAGGGCGAGACGGGCCCCAGCATTTT	TRBJ1-5	once	TRBD1	16	TRBV5-5
CASSEDSTDTQYF	TGTGCCAGCAGTGAGGACAGCACAGATACGCAGTATTTT	TRBJ2-3	few	.	13	TRBV6-4
CASTGEKLFF	TGTGCCAGCACAGGGGAAAAACTGTTTTTT	TRBJ1-4	few	.	10	TRBV6-4
CASSEGLAGGDTQYF	TGTGCCAGCAGTGAGGGACTAGCGGGGGGAGATACGCAGTATTTT	TRBJ2-3	many	TRBD2	15	TRBV6-4
CASSLADRDPDTQYF	TGCGCCAGCAGCTTAGCGGACAGGGATCCAGATACGCAGTATTTT	TRBJ2-3	.	TRBD1	15	TRBV5-1
CASSEAGLSSYEQYF	TGCGCCAGCAGCGAAGCGGGTCTAAGCTCCTACGAGCAGTACTTC	TRBJ2-7	.	.	15	TRBV4-1
CAWSVRGGLAEQFF	TGTGCCTGGAGTGTGCGGGGGGGCCTAGCTGAGCAGTTCTTC	TRBJ2-1	.	TRBD2	14	TRBV30
CATKRDQSYNEQFF	TGTGCCACCAAGAGAGACCAGTCCTACAATGAGCAGTTCTTC	TRBJ2-1	.	.	14	TRBV15
CAISESVRAAMNTEAFF	TGTGCCATCAGTGAGTCGGTCCGGGCGGCAATGAACACTGAAGCTTTCTTT	TRBJ1-1	.	.	17	TRBV10-3
CASSRTGYSNQPQHF	TGTGCCAGCAGTCGGACAGGATATAGCAATCAGCCCCAGCATTTT	TRBJ1-5	.	TRBD1	15	TRBV5-5
CASSLGTTGSTFF	TGTGCCAGCAGCTTAGGTACAACAGGGAGTACTTTCTTT	TRBJ1-1	.	.	13	TRBV11-2
CASSLVKGTNGYTF	TGTGCCAGCAGTTTAGTAAAGGGAACCAATGGCTACACCTTC	TRBJ1-2	.	.	14	TRBV28
CASGLGQGASEAFF	TGTGCTAGTGGTTTAGGGCAGGGGGCCTCTGAAGCTTTCTTT	TRBJ1-1	.	TRBD1	14	TRBV12-5
CASGPGAGTEAFF	TGTGCCAGCGGTCCGGGGGCTGGCACTGAAGCTTTCTTT	TRBJ1-1	few	.	13	TRBV11-3
CASSQKYPPDRNTGELFF	TGTGCCAGCAGCCAAAAATATCCGCCAGACAGAAACACCGGGGAGCTGTTTTTT	TRBJ2-2	.	.	18	TRBV3-1/TRBV3-2
CASRTQGADTQYF	TGTGCCAGTAGGACTCAGGGGGCAGATACGCAGTATTTT	TRBJ2-3	.	TRBD1	13	TRBV19
CASSLGQTNTGELFF	TGTGCCAGCAGTTTAGGCCAGACGAACACCGGGGAGCTGTTTTTT	TRBJ2-2	.	.	15	TRBV28